The next 5 T cell receptor beta chains were all read from a single sample in a study of shared clonotypes between healthy human individuals. Data came from immunoSEQ multiplex PCR; TCRdb stores just in-frame clones and leaves some out. The sample consists of approximately 100,000 clones, under 80% of them appearing once. The sample was memory CD8+ T cells sorted from blood. The sample's subset: CD45RO+ cells pooled with CCR7-negative TemRA cells. The receptors stem from a young man in good health.

The V call is TRBV25-1, the J call TRBJ1-5; no clear D. Germline V gene lookup returns CDR1 MGHDK and CDR2 SYGVNS. V was shortened by 1 base and J by 2 bases, with 12 bases between the two germline ends. This CDR3 comprises 16 residues. CDR3 bases: TGTGCCAGCAGTGAATCCACGGCTCTGGGCAATCAGCCCCAGCATTTT. This gives the protein CASSESTALGNQPQHF.

This clone appeared a few times. This chain joins TRBV7-6 and TRBJ2-1, with TRBD2 matching 14 bases. With V trimmed by 8 bases and J by 4 bases, 16 bases remained unmatched. CDR1 is SGHVS, CDR2 FNYEAQ, per germline. This CDR3 region has 19 residues. This chain's CDR3 is CASLSQGWTSGRYYNEQFF. The CDR3, as DNA: TGTGCCAGCTTATCACAGGGATGGACTAGCGGGAGGTATTACAATGAGCAGTTCTTC.

J is TRBJ2-1 and V is TRBV6-1; D may be TRBD1 or TRBD2 (5 bases each). The length of the CDR3 is 15 residues. The germline V and J ends were trimmed by 0 bases and 10 bases, with 16 bases remaining between them. Per the germline V gene, CDR1 is MNHNS and CDR2 is SASEGT. DNA of the CDR3: TGTGCCAGCAGTGAAGCTCGCGGCGGATGGGGGGAGCAGTTCTTC. Encoded protein: CASSEARGGWGEQFF.

This chain connects TRBV28 to TRBJ1-5, with 11 bases aligning to TRBD1. The V and J ends lost 6 bases and 6 bases, in that order; junction bases with no gene match: 4. The CDR3 has 14 amino acids. Germline V gives CDR1 MDHEN, CDR2 SYDVKM. CDR3 loop: CASRGQGGPQPQHF. CDR3 sequence (DNA): TGTGCCAGCAGGGGACAGGGGGGTCCTCAGCCCCAGCATTTT.

V gene TRBV5-5 combines with J gene TRBJ1-2; D remains ambiguous. In germline, CDR1 is SGHKS, CDR2 YYEKEE (reference sequence). The CDR3 runs to 12 residues. Trimming removed 6 bases from V and 4 bases from J, with 10 bases in between. CDR3 in amino acids: CASTLSFYGYTF. Here the CDR3 DNA reads TGTGCCAGCACCCTAAGTTTCTATGGCTACACCTTC.